The clone carrying this TCR beta chain has just a few counts. This sample was included in a study of shared clonotypes between healthy human individuals. Naive CD8 cells lacked CD45RO, underwent positive selection for CCR7 and left out terminally differentiated effector memory CD45RA+ cells. CDR3 length equals 12 residues. The germline V gene encodes CDR1 MNHEY and CDR2 SVGAGI. Trimming took 0 bases from V and 8 from J, leaving 7 bases between them. Only in-frame clones appear in the TCRdb table, and some are missing; sequencing was by immunoSEQ multiplex PCR. Of some 800,000 clones listed, 85% to 95% are singletons.

This chain uses TRBV6-5 with TRBJ1-2; D not resolved. The sequenced sample consisted of naive CD8+ T cells sorted from blood. This receptor was taken from a man aged 30 to 39 in good health. CDR3 nucleotide sequence: TGTGCCAGCAGTTACTCGAACGGGGGCTACACCTTC. Protein sequence: CASSYSNGGYTF.